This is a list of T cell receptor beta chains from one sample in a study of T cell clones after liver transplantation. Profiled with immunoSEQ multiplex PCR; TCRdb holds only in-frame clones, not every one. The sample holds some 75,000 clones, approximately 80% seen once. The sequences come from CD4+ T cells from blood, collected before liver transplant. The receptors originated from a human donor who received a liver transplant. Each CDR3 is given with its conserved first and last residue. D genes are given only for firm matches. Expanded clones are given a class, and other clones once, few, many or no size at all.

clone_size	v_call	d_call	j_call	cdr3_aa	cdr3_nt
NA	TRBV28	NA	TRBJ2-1	CASSQQGIGEQFF	TGTGCCAGCAGCCAACAAGGGATCGGTGAGCAGTTCTTC
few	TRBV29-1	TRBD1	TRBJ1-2	CSVSRDRGDGYTF	TGCAGCGTCAGCCGGGACAGGGGAGATGGCTACACCTTC
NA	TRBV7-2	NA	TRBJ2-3	CASSRMADTQYF	TGTGCCAGCAGCCGAATGGCAGATACGCAGTATTTT
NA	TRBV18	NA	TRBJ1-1	CASSPSGPLPSLNTEAFF	TGTGCCAGCTCACCAAGCGGTCCTCTACCATCTCTGAACACTGAAGCTTTCTTT
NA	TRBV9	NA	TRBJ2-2	CASSVAVNTGELFF	TGTGCCAGCAGCGTGGCGGTGAACACCGGGGAGCTGTTTTTT
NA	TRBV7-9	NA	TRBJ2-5	CASSLLAVPGETQYF	TGTGCCAGCAGCTTATTGGCGGTTCCGGGGGAGACCCAGTACTTC
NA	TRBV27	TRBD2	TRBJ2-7	CASSLRVAGFYEQYF	TGTGCCAGCAGTTTAAGGGTAGCGGGGTTCTACGAGCAGTACTTC
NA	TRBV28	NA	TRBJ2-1	CASSPLGSAGRYNEQFF	TGTGCCAGCAGTCCCCTGGGTTCGGCGGGTCGGTACAATGAGCAGTTCTTC
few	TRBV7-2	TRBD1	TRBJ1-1	CASSLGGTVEAFF	TGTGCCAGCAGCTTAGGGGGGACAGTCGAAGCTTTCTTT
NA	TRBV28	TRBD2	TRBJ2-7	CASSLPPGSGSNSYEQYF	TGTGCCAGCAGTTTACCCCCAGGTAGCGGGAGCAATTCCTACGAGCAGTACTTC
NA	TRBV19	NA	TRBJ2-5	CASSIGGTLQETQYF	TGTGCCAGTAGTATAGGGGGGACTCTCCAAGAGACCCAGTACTTC
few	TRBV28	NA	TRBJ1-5	CASSLYTALSNQPQHF	TGTGCCAGCAGTTTATACACAGCCCTTAGCAATCAGCCCCAGCATTTT
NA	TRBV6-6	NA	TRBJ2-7	CASSYVATYEQYF	TGTGCCAGCAGTTACGTTGCCACCTACGAGCAGTACTTC
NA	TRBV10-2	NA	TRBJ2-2	CASTEPGLYTGELFF	TGCGCCAGCACCGAGCCGGGACTCTACACCGGGGAGCTGTTTTTT
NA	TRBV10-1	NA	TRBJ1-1	CASSESRPPEAAFF	TGCGCCAGCAGTGAGTCGAGGCCCCCCGAGGCGGCTTTCTTT
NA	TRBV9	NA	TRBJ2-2	CASSVPYPTGELFF	TGTGCCAGCAGCGTGCCCTACCCCACCGGGGAGCTGTTTTTT
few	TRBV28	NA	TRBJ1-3	CASTPWTNSGNTIYF	TGTGCCAGCACCCCGTGGACCAACTCTGGAAACACCATATATTTT
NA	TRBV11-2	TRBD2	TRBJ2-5	CASSRAGTRGEETQYF	TGTGCCAGCAGCCGCGCCGGGACTAGAGGAGAAGAGACCCAGTACTTC
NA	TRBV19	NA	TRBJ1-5	CASSRQGAVSNQPQHF	TGTGCCAGTAGCAGGCAGGGAGCAGTCAGCAATCAGCCCCAGCATTTT
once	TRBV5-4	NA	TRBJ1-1	CASRLGGKRNTEAFF	TGTGCCAGCAGGCTTGGGGGGAAGAGGAACACTGAAGCTTTCTTT
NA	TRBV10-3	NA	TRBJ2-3	CAISAATDTQYF	TGTGCCATCAGTGCGGCCACAGATACGCAGTATTTT
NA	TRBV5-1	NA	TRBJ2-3	CASSLGDTDTQYF	TGCGCCAGCAGCTTGGGGGATACAGATACGCAGTATTTT
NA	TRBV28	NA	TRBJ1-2	CASSLRGRLPGYTF	TGTGCCAGCAGTTTGCGGGGGCGCCTGCCTGGCTACACCTTC
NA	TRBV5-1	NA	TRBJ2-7	CASSLAPRTTYEQYF	TGCGCCAGCAGCTTGGCTCCCCGGACCACCTACGAGCAGTACTTC
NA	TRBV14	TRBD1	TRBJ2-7	CASSPWGQGTYEQYF	TGTGCCAGCTCCCCGTGGGGACAGGGAACCTACGAGCAGTACTTC
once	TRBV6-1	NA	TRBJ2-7	CASSEGAYEQYF	TGTGCCAGCAGTGAAGGTGCCTACGAGCAGTACTTC
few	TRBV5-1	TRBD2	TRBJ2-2	CASSPSGVAGGSRTGELFF	TGCGCCAGCAGCCCTTCCGGAGTAGCGGGAGGATCACGCACCGGGGAGCTGTTTTTT
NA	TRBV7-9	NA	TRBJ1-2	CASSLAQQGSGYTF	TGTGCCAGCAGCTTAGCCCAACAGGGTAGTGGCTACACCTTC
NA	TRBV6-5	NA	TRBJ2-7	CASSRLDSEQYF	TGTGCCAGCAGCCGACTAGATTCCGAGCAGTACTTC
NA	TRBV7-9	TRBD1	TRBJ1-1	CASSSPGTGVSNTEAFF	TGTGCCAGCAGCTCTCCCGGGACAGGGGTCTCGAACACTGAAGCTTTCTTT
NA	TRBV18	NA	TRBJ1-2	CASSSAGAPDYGYTF	TGTGCCAGCTCGTCCGCGGGCGCCCCAGACTATGGCTACACCTTC
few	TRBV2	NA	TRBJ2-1	CASKDLSSYNEQFF	TGTGCCAGCAAGGACCTTAGCTCCTACAATGAGCAGTTCTTC
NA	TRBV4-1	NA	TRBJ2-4	CASSPSPGPQRAKNIQYF	TGCGCCAGCAGCCCGTCCCCCGGGCCTCAAAGGGCCAAAAACATTCAGTACTTC
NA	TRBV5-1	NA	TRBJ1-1	CASSSSGAGNTEAFF	TGCGCCAGCAGCTCCTCCGGTGCGGGGAACACTGAAGCTTTCTTT
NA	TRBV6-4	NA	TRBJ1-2	CASSVDSKGHYGYTF	TGTGCCAGCAGCGTGGACAGTAAGGGACACTATGGCTACACCTTC
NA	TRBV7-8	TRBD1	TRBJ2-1	CASSYGQGGGEQFF	TGTGCCAGCAGCTACGGACAGGGCGGCGGTGAGCAGTTCTTC
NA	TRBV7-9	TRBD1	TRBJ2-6	CASSPGTGGRAGANVLTF	TGTGCCAGCAGCCCCGGGACAGGGGGTAGGGCTGGGGCCAACGTCCTGACTTTC
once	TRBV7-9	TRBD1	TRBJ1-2	CASSSRTGANYGYTF	TGTGCCAGCAGCTCCCGGACAGGGGCTAACTATGGCTACACCTTC
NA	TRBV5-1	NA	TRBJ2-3	CASSPGLGTDTQYF	TGCGCCAGCAGCCCCGGTCTGGGAACAGATACGCAGTATTTT
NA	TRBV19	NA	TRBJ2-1	CASSASQDYNEQFF	TGTGCCAGTAGTGCCTCTCAAGATTACAATGAGCAGTTCTTC
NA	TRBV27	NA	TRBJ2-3	CASSPKRFRAVSDTQYF	TGTGCCAGCAGTCCGAAACGGTTCCGGGCGGTGTCAGATACGCAGTATTTT
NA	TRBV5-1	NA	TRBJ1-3	CASSLAPRSSGNTIYF	TGCGCCAGCAGCTTGGCCCCCCGGAGCTCTGGAAACACCATATATTTT
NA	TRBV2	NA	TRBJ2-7	CASRAPTLAYEQYF	TGTGCCAGCAGGGCCCCTACCCTAGCCTACGAGCAGTACTTC
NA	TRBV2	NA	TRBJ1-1	CASSADRNTEAFF	TGTGCCAGCAGCGCGGACAGAAACACTGAAGCTTTCTTT
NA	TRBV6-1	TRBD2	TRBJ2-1	CASTMTSGSPNEQFF	TGTGCCAGCACGATGACTAGCGGGAGCCCCAATGAGCAGTTCTTC
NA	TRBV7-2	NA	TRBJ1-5	CASSLGRRAGYDPQHF	TGTGCCAGCAGCTTAGGTCGCCGGGCAGGATATGATCCCCAGCATTTT
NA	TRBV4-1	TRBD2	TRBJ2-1	CASSPIAGGFYNEQFF	TGCGCCAGCAGCCCTATAGCGGGAGGGTTCTACAATGAGCAGTTCTTC
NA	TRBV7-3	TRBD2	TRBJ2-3	CASSSGTSRGTDTQYF	TGTGCCAGCAGCTCCGGGACTAGCAGAGGCACAGATACGCAGTATTTT